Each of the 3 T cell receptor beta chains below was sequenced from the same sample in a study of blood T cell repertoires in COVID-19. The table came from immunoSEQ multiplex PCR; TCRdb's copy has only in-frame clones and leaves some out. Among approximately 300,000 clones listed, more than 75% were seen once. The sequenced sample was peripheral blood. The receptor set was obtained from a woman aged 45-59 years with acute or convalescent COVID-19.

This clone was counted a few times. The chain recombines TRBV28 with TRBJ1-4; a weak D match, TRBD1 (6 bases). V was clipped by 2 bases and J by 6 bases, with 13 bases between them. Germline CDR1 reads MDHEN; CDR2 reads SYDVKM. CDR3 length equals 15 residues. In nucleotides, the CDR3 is TGTGCCAGCAGTTTAGCCGGGAGGGGGGATGAAAAACTGTTTTTT. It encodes CASSLAGRGDEKLFF.

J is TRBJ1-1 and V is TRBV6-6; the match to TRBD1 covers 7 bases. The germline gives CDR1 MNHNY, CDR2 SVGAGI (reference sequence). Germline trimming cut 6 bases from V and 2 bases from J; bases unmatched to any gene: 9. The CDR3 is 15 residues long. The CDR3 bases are TGTGCCAGCAGGAAGACAGGGTCCTTTAACACTGAAGCTTTCTTT. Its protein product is CASRKTGSFNTEAFF.

In DNA, the CDR3 is TGTGCCAGCTCACCTACAGGGCCAAATGAAAAACTGTTTTTT. It encodes CASSPTGPNEKLFF. The V and J genes are TRBV18 and TRBJ1-4, with D possibly being TRBD1 (6 bases). The germline V and J ends were trimmed by 3 bases and 5 bases, with 10 bases remaining between them. The germline gives CDR1 KGHSH, CDR2 LQKENI. This CDR3 is built from 14 residues. Combining the CDR3 with reference TRBV18 and TRBJ1-4 gives the whole variable domain NAGVMQNPRHLVRRRGQEARLRCSPMKGHSHVYWYRQLPEEGLKFMVYLQKENIIDESGMPKERFSAEFPKEGPSILRIQQVVRGDSAAYFCASSPTGPNEKLFFGSGTQLSVL.